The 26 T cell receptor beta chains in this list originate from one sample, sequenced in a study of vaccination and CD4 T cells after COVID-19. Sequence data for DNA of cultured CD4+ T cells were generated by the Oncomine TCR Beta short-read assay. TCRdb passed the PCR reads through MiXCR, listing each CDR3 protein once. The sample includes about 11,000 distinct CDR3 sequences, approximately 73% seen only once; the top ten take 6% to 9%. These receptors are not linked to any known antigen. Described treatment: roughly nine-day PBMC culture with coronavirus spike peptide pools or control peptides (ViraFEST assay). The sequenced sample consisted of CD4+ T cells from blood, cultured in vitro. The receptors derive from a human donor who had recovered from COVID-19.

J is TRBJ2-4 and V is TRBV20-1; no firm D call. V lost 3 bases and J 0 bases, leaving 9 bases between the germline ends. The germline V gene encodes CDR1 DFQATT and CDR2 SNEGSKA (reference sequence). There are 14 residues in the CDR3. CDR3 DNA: TGCAGTGCTAGTCGTGGCCTAGCCAAAAACATTCAGTACTTC. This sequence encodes CSASRGLAKNIQYF.

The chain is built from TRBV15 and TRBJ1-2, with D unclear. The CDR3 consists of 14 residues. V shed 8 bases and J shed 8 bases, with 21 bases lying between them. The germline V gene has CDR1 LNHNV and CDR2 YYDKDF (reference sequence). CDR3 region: CATPRMTPPEGYTF. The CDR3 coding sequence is TGTGCCACCCCCAGAATGACACCCCCGGAAGGCTACACCTTC.

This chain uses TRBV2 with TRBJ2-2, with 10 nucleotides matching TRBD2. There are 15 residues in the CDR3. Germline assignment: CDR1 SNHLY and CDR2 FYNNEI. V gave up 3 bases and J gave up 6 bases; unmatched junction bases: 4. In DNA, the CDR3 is TGTGCCAGCAGTGATTGGCTAGCGGGAGCCGGGGAGCTGTTTTTT. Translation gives CASSDWLAGAGELFF.

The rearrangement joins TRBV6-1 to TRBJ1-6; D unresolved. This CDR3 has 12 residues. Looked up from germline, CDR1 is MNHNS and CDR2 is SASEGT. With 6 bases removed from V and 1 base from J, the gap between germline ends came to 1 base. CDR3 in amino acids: CASRSYNSPLHF. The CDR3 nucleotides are TGTGCCAGCAGATCCTATAATTCACCCCTCCACTTT.

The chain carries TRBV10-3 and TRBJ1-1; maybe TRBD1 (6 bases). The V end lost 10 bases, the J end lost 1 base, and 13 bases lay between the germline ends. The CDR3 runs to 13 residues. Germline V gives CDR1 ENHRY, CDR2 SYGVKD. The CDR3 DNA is TGTGCCAACCGAAGGGGGGAGAACACTGAAGCTTTCTTT. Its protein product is CANRRGENTEAFF.

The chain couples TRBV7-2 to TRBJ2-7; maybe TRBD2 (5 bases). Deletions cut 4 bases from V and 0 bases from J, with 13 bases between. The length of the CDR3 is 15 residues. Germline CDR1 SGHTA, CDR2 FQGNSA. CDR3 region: CASSYGGRSSYEQYF. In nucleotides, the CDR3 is TGTGCCAGCAGCTATGGAGGAAGGAGCTCCTACGAGCAGTACTTC.

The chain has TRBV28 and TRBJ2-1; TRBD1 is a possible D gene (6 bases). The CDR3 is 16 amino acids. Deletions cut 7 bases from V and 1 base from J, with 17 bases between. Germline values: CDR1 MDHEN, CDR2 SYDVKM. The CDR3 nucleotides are TGTGCCAGCACCGCCCCGGCCAGGGGATCCTACAATGAGCAGTTCTTC. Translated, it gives CASTAPARGSYNEQFF.

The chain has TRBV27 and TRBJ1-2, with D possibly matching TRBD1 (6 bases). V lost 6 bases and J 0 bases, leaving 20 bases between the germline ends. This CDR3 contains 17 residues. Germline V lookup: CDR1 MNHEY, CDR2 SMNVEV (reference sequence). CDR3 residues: CASSYGRGANPNYGYTF. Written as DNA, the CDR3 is TGTGCCAGCAGCTACGGGAGGGGGGCAAACCCTAACTATGGCTACACCTTC.

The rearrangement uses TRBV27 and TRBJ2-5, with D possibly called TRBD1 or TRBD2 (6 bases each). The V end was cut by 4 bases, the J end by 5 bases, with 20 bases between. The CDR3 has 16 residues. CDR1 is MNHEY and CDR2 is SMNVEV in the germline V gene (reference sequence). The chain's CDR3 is CASSSLGGWGRETQYF. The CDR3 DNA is TGTGCCAGCAGTTCGCTAGGGGGGTGGGGACGCGAGACCCAGTACTTC.

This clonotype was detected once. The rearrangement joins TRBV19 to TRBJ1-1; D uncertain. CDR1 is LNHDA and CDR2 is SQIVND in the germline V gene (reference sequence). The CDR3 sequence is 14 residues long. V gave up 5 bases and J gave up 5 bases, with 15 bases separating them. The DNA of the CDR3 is TGTGCCAGTAGTGACGGAGGCATCCGGACTGAAGCTTTCTTT. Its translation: CASSDGGIRTEAFF.

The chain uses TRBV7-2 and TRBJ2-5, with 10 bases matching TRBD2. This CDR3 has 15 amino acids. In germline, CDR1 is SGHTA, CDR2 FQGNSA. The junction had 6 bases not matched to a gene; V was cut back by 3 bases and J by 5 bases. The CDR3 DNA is TGTGCCAGCAGCTTCGGGGGAGCGGGAGGGGAGACCCAGTACTTC. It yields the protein CASSFGGAGGETQYF.

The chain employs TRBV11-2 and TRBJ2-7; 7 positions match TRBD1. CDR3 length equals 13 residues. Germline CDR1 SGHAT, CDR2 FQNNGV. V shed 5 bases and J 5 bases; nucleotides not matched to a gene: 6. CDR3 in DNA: TGTGCCAGCAGCATACTACAGGGGAACGAGCAGTACTTC. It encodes CASSILQGNEQYF.

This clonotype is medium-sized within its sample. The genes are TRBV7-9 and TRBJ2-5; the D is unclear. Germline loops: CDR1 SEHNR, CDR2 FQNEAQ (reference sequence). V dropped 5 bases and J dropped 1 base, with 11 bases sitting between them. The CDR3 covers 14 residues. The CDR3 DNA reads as TGTGCCAGCAGCCAGGCCCAGGCCCAAGAGACCCAGTACTTC. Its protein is CASSQAQAQETQYF.

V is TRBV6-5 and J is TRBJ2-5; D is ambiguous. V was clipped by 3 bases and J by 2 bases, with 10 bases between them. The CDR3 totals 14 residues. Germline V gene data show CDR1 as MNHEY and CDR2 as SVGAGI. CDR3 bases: TGTGCCAGCAGTTATAGCAGGTGGCAAGAGACCCAGTACTTC. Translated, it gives CASSYSRWQETQYF.

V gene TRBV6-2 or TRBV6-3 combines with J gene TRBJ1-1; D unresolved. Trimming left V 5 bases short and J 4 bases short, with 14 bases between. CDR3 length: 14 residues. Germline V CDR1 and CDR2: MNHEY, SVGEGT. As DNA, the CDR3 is TGTGCCAGCAGTCGGGGTCCGAGAGGCACTGAAGCTTTCTTT. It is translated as CASSRGPRGTEAFF.

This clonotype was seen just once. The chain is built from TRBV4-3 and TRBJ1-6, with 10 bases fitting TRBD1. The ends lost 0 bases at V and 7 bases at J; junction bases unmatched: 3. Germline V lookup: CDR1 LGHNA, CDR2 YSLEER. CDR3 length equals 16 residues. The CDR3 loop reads CASSQDRDRGNSPLHF. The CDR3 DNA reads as TGCGCCAGCAGCCAAGATCGGGACAGGGGAAATTCACCCCTCCACTTT.

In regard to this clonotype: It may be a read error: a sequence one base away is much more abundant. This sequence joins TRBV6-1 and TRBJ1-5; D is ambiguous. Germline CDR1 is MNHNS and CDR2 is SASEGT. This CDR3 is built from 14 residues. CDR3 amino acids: CAGRSHASNQPQHF. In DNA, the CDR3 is TGTGCCGGCAGATCCCATGCTAGCAATCAGCCCCAGCATTTT.

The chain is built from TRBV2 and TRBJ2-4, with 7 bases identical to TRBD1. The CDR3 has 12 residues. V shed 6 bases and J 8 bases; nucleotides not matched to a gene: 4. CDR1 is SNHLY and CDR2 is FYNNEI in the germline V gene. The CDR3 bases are TGTGCCAGCAGATGGCAGGGGGACATTCAGTACTTC. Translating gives CASRWQGDIQYF. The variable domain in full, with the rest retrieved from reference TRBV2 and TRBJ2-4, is EPEVTQTPSHQVTQMGQEVILRCVPISNHLYFYWYRQILGQKVEFLVSFYNNEISEKSEIFDDQFSVERPDGSNFTLKIRSTKLEDSAMYFCASRWQGDIQYFGAGTRLSVL.

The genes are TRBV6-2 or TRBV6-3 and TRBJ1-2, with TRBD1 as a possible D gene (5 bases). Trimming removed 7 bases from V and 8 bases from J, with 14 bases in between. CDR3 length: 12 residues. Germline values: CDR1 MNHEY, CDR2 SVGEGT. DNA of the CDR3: TGTGCCAGCAAAACCGGGCAGGGAGGCTACACCTTC. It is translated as CASKTGQGGYTF.

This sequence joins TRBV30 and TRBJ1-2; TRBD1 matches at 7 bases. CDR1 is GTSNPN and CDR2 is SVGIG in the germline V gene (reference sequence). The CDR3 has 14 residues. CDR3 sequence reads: CAGKELTGAYGYTF. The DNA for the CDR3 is TGTGCTGGAAAGGAACTAACAGGGGCCTATGGCTACACCTTC.

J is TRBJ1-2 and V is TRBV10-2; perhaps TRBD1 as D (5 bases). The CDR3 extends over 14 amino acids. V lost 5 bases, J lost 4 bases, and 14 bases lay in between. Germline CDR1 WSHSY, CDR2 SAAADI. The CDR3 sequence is CASSYPGQSYGYTF. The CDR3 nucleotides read TGCGCCAGCAGTTACCCTGGACAAAGCTATGGCTACACCTTC.

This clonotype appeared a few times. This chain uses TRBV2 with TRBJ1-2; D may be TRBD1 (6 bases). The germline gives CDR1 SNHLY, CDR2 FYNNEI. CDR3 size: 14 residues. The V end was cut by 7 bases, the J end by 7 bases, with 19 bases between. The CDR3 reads CASNQGTGFRGYTF. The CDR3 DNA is TGTGCCAGCAACCAAGGAACAGGGTTTCGTGGCTACACCTTC.

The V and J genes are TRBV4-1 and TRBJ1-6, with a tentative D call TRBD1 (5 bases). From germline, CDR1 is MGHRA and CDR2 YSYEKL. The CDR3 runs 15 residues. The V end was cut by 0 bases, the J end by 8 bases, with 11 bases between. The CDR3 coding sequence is TGCGCCAGCAGCCAAGAATGGGGGGACCATTCACCCCTCCACTTT. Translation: CASSQEWGDHSPLHF.

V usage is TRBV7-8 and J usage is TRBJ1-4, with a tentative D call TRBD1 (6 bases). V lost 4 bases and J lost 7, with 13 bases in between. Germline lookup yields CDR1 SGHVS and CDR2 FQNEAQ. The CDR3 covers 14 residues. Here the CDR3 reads CASSSQGEREKLFF. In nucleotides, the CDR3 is TGTGCCAGCAGCTCACAGGGAGAACGTGAAAAACTGTTTTTT. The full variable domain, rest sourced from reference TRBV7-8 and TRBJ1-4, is GAGVSQSPRYKVAKRGQDVALRCDPISGHVSLFWYQQALGQGPEFLTYFQNEAQLDKSGLPSDRFFAERPEGSVSTLKIQRTQQEDSAVYLCASSSQGEREKLFFGSGTQLSVL.

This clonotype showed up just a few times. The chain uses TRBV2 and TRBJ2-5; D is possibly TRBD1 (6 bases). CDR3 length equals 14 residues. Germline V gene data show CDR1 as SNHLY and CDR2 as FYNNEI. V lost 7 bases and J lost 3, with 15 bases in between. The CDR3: CASTLGGVKETQYF. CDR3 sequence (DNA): TGTGCCAGCACATTAGGGGGAGTAAAAGAGACCCAGTACTTC. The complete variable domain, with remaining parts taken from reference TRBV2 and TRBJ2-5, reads EPEVTQTPSHQVTQMGQEVILRCVPISNHLYFYWYRQILGQKVEFLVSFYNNEISEKSEIFDDQFSVERPDGSNFTLKIRSTKLEDSAMYFCASTLGGVKETQYFGPGTRLLVL.

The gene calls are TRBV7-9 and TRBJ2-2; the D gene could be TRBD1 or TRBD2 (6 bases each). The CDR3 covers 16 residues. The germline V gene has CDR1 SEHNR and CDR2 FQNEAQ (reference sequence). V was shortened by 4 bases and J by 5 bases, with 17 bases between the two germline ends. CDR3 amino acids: CASSSGDQGRTGELFF. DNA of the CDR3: TGTGCCAGCAGCTCCGGTGACCAGGGGAGGACCGGGGAGCTGTTTTTT.